The TCR beta chain under discussion was sequenced for a study of blood T cells in healthy people across ages. Germline CDR1 reads ENHRY; CDR2 reads SYGVKD. The CDR3 loop spans 13 amino acids. The use of a sample-barcoded 5' primer and a J-beta primer mix characterized a second PCR of roughly 6 to 12 cycles. Each CDR3 protein gets one entry after TCRdb re-called the 5' RACE reads with MiXCR. The data hold fewer than 650,000 distinct CDR3 sequences, with roughly a quarter observed a single time. Findings of the study overall: Higher naive T cell percentage went strongly together with higher TCR beta diversity.

Of note for this clonotype: Its antigen is currently unknown. One junction end does not reproduce the germline sequence, and a read error may be involved.

These data were also reused for a study on T cells of mothers and their children.

Sequencing input: blood. The gene calls are TRBV10-3 and TRBJ1-3, with unresolved D. This receptor was taken from a boy under 10 years old in good health. CDR3 in DNA: TGTGCCATCAGTGGTACTGCCAGAAACACCTTATATTTT. This encodes CAISGTARNTLYF.